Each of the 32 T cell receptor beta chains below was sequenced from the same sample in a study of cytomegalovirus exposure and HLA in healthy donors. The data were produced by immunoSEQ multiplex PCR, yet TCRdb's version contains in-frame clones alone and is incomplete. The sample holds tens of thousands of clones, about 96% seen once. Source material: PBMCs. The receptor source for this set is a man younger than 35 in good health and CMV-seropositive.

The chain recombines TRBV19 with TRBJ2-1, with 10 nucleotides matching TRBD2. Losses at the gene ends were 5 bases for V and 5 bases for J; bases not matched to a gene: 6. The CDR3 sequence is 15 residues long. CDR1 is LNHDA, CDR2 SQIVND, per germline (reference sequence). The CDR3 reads CASSWTSGQNNEQFF. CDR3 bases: TGTGCCAGTAGTTGGACTAGCGGCCAAAACAATGAGCAGTTCTTC.

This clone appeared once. In DNA form, the CDR3 reads TGTGCCAGCAGTGAAGCACATCCGGGACAGGCCTCCTACGAGCAGTACTTC. Translating gives CASSEAHPGQASYEQYF. The chain couples TRBV2 to TRBJ2-7, with 8 bases identical to TRBD1. This CDR3 spans 17 amino acids. Germline V lookup: CDR1 SNHLY, CDR2 FYNNEI. V lost 0 bases, J lost 0 bases, and 7 bases stayed unmatched.

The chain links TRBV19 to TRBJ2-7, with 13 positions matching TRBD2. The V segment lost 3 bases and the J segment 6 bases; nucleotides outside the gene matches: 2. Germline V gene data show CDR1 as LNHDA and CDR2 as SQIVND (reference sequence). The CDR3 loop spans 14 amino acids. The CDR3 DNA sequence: TGTGCCAGTAGTATGGGACTAGCGGGACTCGAGCAGTACTTC. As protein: CASSMGLAGLEQYF.

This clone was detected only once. This CDR3 reads CASSMIRGSSYEQYF. The CDR3, as DNA: TGTGCCAGTAGCATGATAAGGGGGAGCTCCTACGAGCAGTACTTC. The chain carries TRBV19 and TRBJ2-7; a possible D gene is TRBD1 (6 bases). Germline CDR1 and CDR2: LNHDA and SQIVND (reference sequence). Trimming pared 6 bases from V and 0 bases from J, leaving 15 bases between. This CDR3 is built from 15 residues.

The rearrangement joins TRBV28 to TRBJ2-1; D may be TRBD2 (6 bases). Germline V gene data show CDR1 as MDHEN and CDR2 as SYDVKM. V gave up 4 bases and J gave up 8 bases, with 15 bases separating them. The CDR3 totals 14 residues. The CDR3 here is CASSSPGRDYEQFF. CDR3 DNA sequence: TGTGCCAGCAGTTCCCCTGGTAGGGACTATGAGCAGTTCTTC.

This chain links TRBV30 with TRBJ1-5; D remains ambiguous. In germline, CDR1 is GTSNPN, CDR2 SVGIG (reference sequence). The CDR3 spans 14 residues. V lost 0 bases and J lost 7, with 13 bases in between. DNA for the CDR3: TGTGCCTGGAGTGTACGAGGGAGAACACAGCCCCAGCATTTT. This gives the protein CAWSVRGRTQPQHF.

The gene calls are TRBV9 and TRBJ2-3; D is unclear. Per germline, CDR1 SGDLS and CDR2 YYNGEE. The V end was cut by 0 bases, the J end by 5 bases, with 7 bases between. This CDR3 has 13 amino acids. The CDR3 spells CASSVVTQDTQYF. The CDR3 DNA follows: TGTGCCAGCAGCGTAGTGACACAAGATACGCAGTATTTT.

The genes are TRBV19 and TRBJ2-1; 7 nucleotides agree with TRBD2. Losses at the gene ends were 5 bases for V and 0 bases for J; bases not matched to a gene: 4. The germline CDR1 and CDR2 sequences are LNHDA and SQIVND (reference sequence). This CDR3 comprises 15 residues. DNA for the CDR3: TGTGCCAGTAGTCTTGGCGGGAGCTCCTACAATGAGCAGTTCTTC. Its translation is CASSLGGSSYNEQFF.

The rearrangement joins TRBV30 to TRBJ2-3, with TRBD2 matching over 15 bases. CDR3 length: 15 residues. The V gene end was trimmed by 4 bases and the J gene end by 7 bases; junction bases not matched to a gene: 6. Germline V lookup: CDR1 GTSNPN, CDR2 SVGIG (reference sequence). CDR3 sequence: CAWTGTSGRLNTQYF. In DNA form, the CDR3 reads TGTGCCTGGACCGGGACTAGCGGGAGGCTAAATACGCAGTATTTT.

Here the CDR3 DNA reads TGCGCCAGCAGCTTGGCCGTCCTAGCGAACACCGGGGAGCTGTTTTTT. It translates to CASSLAVLANTGELFF. The chain couples TRBV5-1 to TRBJ2-2; D remains unclear. Looked up from germline, CDR1 is SGHRS and CDR2 is YFSETQ. This CDR3 is 16 amino acids long. V lost 0 bases and J 0 bases, leaving 9 bases between the germline ends.

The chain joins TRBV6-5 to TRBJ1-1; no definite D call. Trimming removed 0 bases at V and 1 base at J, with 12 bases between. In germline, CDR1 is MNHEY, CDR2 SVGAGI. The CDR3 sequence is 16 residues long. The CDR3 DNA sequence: TGTGCCAGCAGTTACTCGGGGAGTTTAAGGAACACTGAAGCTTTCTTT. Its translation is CASSYSGSLRNTEAFF.

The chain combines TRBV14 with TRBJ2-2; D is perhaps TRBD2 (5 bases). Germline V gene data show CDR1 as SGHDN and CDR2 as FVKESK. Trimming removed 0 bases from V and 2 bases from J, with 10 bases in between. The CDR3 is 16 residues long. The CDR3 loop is CASSQDQRINTGELFF. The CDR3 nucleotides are TGTGCCAGCAGCCAAGATCAGCGGATAAACACCGGGGAGCTGTTTTTT.

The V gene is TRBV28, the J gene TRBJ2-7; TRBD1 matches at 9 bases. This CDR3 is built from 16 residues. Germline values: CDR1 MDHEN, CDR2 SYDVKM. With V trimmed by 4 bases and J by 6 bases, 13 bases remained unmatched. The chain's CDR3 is CASSSLFGTGYREQYF. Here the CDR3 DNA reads TGTGCCAGCAGTTCTCTATTCGGGACAGGGTACCGCGAGCAGTACTTC.

CDR3 DNA: TGTGCCAGCAGCCCCGCGCACAGCACAGATACGCAGTATTTT. It translates to CASSPAHSTDTQYF. The chain couples TRBV28 to TRBJ2-3; D is unclear. The CDR3 is made up of 14 amino acids. The ends were cut back, 6 bases at V and 0 bases at J, with 10 bases in the middle. The germline gives CDR1 MDHEN, CDR2 SYDVKM. Based on the CDR3 plus reference TRBV28 and TRBJ2-3, the full variable domain is DVKVTQSSRYLVKRTGEKVFLECVQDMDHENMFWYRQDPGLGLRLIYFSYDVKMKEKGDIPEGYSVSREKKERFSLILESASTNQTSMYLCASSPAHSTDTQYFGPGTRLTVL.

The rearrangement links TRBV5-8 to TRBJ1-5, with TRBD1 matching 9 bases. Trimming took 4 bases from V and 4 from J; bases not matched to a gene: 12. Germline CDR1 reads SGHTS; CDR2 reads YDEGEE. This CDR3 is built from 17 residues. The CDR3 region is CASSDGTGWEINQPQHF. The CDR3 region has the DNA TGTGCCAGCAGCGATGGGACAGGGTGGGAAATTAATCAGCCCCAGCATTTT.

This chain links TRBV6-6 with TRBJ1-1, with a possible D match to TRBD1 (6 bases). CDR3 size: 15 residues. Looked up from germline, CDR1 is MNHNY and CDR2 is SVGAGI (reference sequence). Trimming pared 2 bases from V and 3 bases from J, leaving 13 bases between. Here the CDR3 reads CASSYPGGQDTEAFF. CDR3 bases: TGTGCCAGCAGTTACCCCGGGGGGCAAGACACTGAAGCTTTCTTT.

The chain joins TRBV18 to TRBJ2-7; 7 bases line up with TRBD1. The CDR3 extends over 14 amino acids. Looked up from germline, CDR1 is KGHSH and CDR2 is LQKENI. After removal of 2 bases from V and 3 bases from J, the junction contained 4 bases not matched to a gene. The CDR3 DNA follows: TGTGCCAGCTCACCATCGCCAGGGGGCTACGAGCAGTACTTC. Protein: CASSPSPGGYEQYF.

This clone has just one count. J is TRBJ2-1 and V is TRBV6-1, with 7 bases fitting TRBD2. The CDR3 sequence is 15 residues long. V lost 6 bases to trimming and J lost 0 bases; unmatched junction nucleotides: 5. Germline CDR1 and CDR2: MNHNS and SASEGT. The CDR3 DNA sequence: TGTGCCAGCAGCCGTCTAGCGGCCTCCTACAATGAGCAGTTCTTC. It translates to CASSRLAASYNEQFF.

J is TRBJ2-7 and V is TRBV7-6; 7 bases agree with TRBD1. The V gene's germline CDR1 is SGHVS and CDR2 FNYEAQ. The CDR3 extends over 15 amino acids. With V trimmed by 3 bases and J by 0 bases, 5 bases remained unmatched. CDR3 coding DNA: TGTGCCAGCAGCTTTACAGGGGCGGCCTCCTACGAGCAGTACTTC. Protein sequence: CASSFTGAASYEQYF.

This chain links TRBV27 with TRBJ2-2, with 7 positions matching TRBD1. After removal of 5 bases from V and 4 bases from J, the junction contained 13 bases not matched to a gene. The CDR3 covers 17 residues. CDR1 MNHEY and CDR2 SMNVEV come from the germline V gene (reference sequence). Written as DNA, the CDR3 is TGTGCCAGCAGTCCGATCTCACGGACAGGCGTCACCGGGGAGCTGTTTTTT. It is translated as CASSPISRTGVTGELFF.

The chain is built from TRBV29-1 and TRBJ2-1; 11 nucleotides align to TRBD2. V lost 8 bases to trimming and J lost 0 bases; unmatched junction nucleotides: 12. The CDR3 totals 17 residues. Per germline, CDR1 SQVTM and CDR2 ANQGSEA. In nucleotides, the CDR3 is TGCAGCTCAAGATGGGCTAGCGGGAGGAACTCCTACAATGAGCAGTTCTTC. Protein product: CSSRWASGRNSYNEQFF.

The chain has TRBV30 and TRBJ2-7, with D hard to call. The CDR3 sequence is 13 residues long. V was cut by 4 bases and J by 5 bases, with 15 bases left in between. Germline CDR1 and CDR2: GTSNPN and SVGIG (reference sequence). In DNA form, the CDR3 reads TGTGCCTGGACCGGGTACGGCTACCACGAGCAGTACTTC. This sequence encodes CAWTGYGYHEQYF. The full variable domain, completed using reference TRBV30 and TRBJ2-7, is SQTIHQWPATLVQPVGSPLSLECTVEGTSNPNLYWYRQAAGRGLQLLFYSVGIGQISSEVPQNLSASRPQDRQFILSSKKLLLSDSGFYLCAWTGYGYHEQYFGPGTRLTVT.

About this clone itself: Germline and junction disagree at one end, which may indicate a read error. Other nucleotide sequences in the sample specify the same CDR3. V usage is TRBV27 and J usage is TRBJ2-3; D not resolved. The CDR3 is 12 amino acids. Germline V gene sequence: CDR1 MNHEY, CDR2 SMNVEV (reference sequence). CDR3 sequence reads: CASIGVTDTQYF. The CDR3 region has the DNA TGTGCTAGCATAGGAGTAACGGATACGCAGTATTTT.

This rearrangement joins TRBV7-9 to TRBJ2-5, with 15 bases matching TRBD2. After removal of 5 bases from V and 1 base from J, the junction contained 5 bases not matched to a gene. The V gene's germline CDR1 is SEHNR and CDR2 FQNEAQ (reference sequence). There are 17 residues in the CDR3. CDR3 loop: CASSQGLAGGFQETQYF. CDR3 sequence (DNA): TGTGCCAGCAGCCAGGGACTAGCGGGAGGTTTCCAAGAGACCCAGTACTTC.

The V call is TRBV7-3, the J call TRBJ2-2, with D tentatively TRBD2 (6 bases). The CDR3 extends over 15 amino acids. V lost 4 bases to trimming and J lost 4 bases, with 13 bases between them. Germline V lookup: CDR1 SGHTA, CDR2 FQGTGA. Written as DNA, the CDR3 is TGTGCCAGCAGCTCCCGGGACTTTGGCACCGGGGAGCTGTTTTTT. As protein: CASSSRDFGTGELFF.

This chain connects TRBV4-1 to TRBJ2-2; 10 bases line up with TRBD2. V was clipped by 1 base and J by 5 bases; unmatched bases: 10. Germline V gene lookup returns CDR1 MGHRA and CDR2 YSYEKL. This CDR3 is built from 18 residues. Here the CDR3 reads CASSQGGQREGRTGELFF. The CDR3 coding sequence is TGCGCCAGCAGCCAAGGCGGACAGCGGGAGGGCCGGACCGGGGAGCTGTTTTTT.

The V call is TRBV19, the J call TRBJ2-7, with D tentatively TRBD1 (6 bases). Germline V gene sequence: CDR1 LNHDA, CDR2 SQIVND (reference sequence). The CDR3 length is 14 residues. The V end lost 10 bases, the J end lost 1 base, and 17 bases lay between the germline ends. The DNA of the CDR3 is TGTGCCACTTCCCGGGACACCTATTCCTACGAGCAGTACTTC. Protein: CATSRDTYSYEQYF.

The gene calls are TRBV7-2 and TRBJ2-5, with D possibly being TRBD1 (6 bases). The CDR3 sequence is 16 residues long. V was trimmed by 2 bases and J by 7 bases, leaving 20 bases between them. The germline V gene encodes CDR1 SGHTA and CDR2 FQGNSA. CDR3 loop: CASSLSTGTNARTQYF. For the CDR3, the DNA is TGTGCCAGCAGCTTATCCACCGGGACAAACGCCAGGACCCAGTACTTC.

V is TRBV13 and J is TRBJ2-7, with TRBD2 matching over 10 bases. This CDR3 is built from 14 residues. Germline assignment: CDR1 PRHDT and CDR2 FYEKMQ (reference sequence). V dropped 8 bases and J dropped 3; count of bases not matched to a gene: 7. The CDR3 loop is CASAGGLAVYEQYF. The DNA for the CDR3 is TGTGCCAGCGCCGGAGGACTAGCGGTCTACGAGCAGTACTTC.

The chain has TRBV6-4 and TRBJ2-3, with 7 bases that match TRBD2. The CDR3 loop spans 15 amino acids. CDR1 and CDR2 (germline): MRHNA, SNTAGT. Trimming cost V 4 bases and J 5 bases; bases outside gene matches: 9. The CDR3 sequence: CASSVAGEPQDTQYF. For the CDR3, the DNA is TGTGCCAGCAGTGTCGCGGGAGAGCCCCAAGATACGCAGTATTTT.

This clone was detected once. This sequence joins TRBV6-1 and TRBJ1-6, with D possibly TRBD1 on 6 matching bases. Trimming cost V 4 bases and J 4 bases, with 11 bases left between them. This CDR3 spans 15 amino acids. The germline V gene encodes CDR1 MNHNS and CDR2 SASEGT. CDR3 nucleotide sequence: TGTGCCAGCAGTGGGGCAGGGGAGTATAATTCACCCCTCCACTTT. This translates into CASSGAGEYNSPLHF.

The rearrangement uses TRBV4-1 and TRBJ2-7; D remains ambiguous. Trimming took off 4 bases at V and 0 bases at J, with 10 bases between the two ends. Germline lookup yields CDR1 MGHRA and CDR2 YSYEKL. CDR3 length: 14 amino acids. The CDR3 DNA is TGCGCCAGCAGCCGATCAGGAAGCTCCTACGAGCAGTACTTC. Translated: CASSRSGSSYEQYF.